Listed below are T cell receptor beta chains from one sample, sequenced in a study of shared clonotypes between healthy human individuals. Profiled with immunoSEQ multiplex PCR; TCRdb holds only in-frame clones, not every one. The table shows approximately 980,000 clones, with roughly 72% occurring only once. Sequenced sample: memory CD4+ T cells sorted from blood. These receptors all stem from a man aged 18-30 years in good health. Each CDR3 is given with its conserved first and last residue. The order of the fields is J gene, D gene, clone size, V gene, CDR3 protein, CDR3 DNA. D genes are given only for firm matches. Clone sizes are given selectively: once, few, many, or a class where the clone is expanded.

j_gene: TRBJ2-1; d_gene: TRBD2; abundance: NA; v_gene: TRBV27; CDR3aa: CASNRLAGGRDNEQFF; CDR3nt: TGTGCCAGCAATCGACTAGCGGGAGGTCGCGACAATGAGCAGTTCTTC
j_gene: TRBJ2-6; d_gene: NA; abundance: NA; v_gene: TRBV10-3; CDR3aa: CAISDGGSGANVLTF; CDR3nt: TGTGCCATCAGTGATGGGGGATCCGGGGCCAACGTCCTGACTTTC
j_gene: TRBJ2-1; d_gene: TRBD2; abundance: NA; v_gene: TRBV4-1; CDR3aa: CASSKGERGYNEQFF; CDR3nt: TGCGCCAGCAGCAAAGGCGAGCGGGGCTACAATGAGCAGTTCTTC
j_gene: TRBJ2-3; d_gene: NA; abundance: NA; v_gene: TRBV30; CDR3aa: CAWSAGLRTDTQYF; CDR3nt: TGTGCCTGGAGTGCGGGACTGCGCACAGATACGCAGTATTTT
j_gene: TRBJ2-7; d_gene: TRBD1; abundance: NA; v_gene: TRBV27; CDR3aa: CASSSHHRGLSYEQYF; CDR3nt: TGTGCCAGCAGTTCTCATCACAGGGGGCTGAGTTACGAGCAGTACTTC
j_gene: TRBJ1-4; d_gene: NA; abundance: NA; v_gene: TRBV11-2; CDR3aa: CASSLAPGAQEKLFF; CDR3nt: TGTGCCAGCAGCTTAGCTCCGGGGGCGCAGGAAAAACTGTTTTTT
j_gene: TRBJ2-7; d_gene: NA; abundance: NA; v_gene: TRBV11-2; CDR3aa: CASSPVPFEQYF; CDR3nt: TGTGCCAGCAGCCCGGTCCCCTTTGAGCAGTACTTC
j_gene: TRBJ2-7; d_gene: NA; abundance: NA; v_gene: TRBV2; CDR3aa: CASSEASEQYF; CDR3nt: TGTGCCAGCAGTGAAGCGAGCGAGCAGTACTTC
j_gene: TRBJ2-3; d_gene: NA; abundance: many; v_gene: TRBV7-7; CDR3aa: CASSLMDAPTDTQYF; CDR3nt: TGTGCTAGCAGCTTAATGGACGCCCCCACAGATACGCAGTATTTT
j_gene: TRBJ1-3; d_gene: NA; abundance: few; v_gene: TRBV6-5; CDR3aa: CASTGGNTIYF; CDR3nt: TGTGCCAGCACCGGGGGAAACACCATATATTTT
j_gene: TRBJ2-3; d_gene: NA; abundance: NA; v_gene: TRBV9; CDR3aa: CASSVGGRITDTQYF; CDR3nt: TGTGCCAGCAGCGTAGGGGGGCGGATCACAGATACGCAGTATTTT
j_gene: TRBJ2-5; d_gene: NA; abundance: NA; v_gene: TRBV18; CDR3aa: CASSPTGGLGETQYF; CDR3nt: TGTGCCAGCTCACCAACGGGGGGCCTGGGAGAGACCCAGTACTTC
j_gene: TRBJ2-7; d_gene: NA; abundance: NA; v_gene: TRBV10-3; CDR3aa: CAISNRAYEQYF; CDR3nt: TGTGCCATCAGTAACAGGGCCTACGAGCAGTACTTC
j_gene: TRBJ1-1; d_gene: NA; abundance: NA; v_gene: TRBV27; CDR3aa: CASSGRSNTEAFF; CDR3nt: TGTGCCAGCAGCGGACGGAGTAACACTGAAGCTTTCTTT
j_gene: TRBJ1-5; d_gene: NA; abundance: NA; v_gene: TRBV10-3; CDR3aa: CAISESPQPSPPQHF; CDR3nt: TGTGCCATCAGTGAGTCACCGCAGCCTTCCCCGCCCCAGCATTTT
j_gene: TRBJ2-3; d_gene: NA; abundance: NA; v_gene: TRBV19; CDR3aa: CASKIGASSISTDTQYF; CDR3nt: TGTGCCAGTAAGATCGGAGCATCGTCAATTAGCACAGATACGCAGTATTTT
j_gene: TRBJ1-2; d_gene: TRBD1; abundance: NA; v_gene: TRBV6-5; CDR3aa: CASSYFPQQGNYGYTF; CDR3nt: TGTGCCAGCAGTTACTTTCCCCAACAGGGGAACTATGGCTACACCTTC
j_gene: TRBJ2-7; d_gene: TRBD1; abundance: NA; v_gene: TRBV7-9; CDR3aa: CASSTQGREQYF; CDR3nt: TGTGCCAGCAGCACACAGGGGCGCGAGCAGTACTTC
j_gene: TRBJ2-1; d_gene: NA; abundance: NA; v_gene: TRBV2; CDR3aa: CASSVRYHEQFF; CDR3nt: TGTGCCAGCAGTGTTAGGTACCATGAGCAGTTCTTC
j_gene: TRBJ1-4; d_gene: TRBD1; abundance: NA; v_gene: TRBV5-1; CDR3aa: CASSLQGATNEKLFF; CDR3nt: TGCGCCAGCAGCCTACAGGGGGCAACTAATGAAAAACTGTTTTTT
j_gene: TRBJ1-6; d_gene: NA; abundance: NA; v_gene: TRBV5-6; CDR3aa: CASSLLGSSYNSPLHF; CDR3nt: TGTGCCAGCAGCTTGCTTGGCAGCTCCTATAATTCACCCCTCCACTTT
j_gene: TRBJ2-1; d_gene: NA; abundance: once; v_gene: TRBV18; CDR3aa: CASSPPRTMGEQFF; CDR3nt: TGTGCCAGCTCACCACCGCGGACCATGGGTGAGCAGTTCTTC
j_gene: TRBJ1-2; d_gene: TRBD1; abundance: NA; v_gene: TRBV5-6; CDR3aa: CASSPGQGYGYTF; CDR3nt: TGTGCCAGCAGCCCGGGACAGGGCTATGGCTACACCTTC
j_gene: TRBJ2-2; d_gene: NA; abundance: NA; v_gene: TRBV10-1; CDR3aa: CASSEARGGVGELFF; CDR3nt: TGCGCCAGCAGCGAAGCTCGCGGCGGTGTCGGGGAGCTGTTTTTT
j_gene: TRBJ2-3; d_gene: NA; abundance: NA; v_gene: TRBV29-1; CDR3aa: CSVQRGADTQYF; CDR3nt: TGCAGCGTTCAGAGGGGGGCAGATACGCAGTATTTT
j_gene: TRBJ2-7; d_gene: NA; abundance: once; v_gene: TRBV5-1; CDR3aa: CASSYQASYEQYF; CDR3nt: TGCGCCAGCAGCTACCAGGCCAGCTACGAGCAGTACTTC
j_gene: TRBJ2-2; d_gene: NA; abundance: NA; v_gene: TRBV5-1; CDR3aa: CASSPGTLNTGELFF; CDR3nt: TGCGCCAGCAGCCCGGGGACACTTAACACCGGGGAGCTGTTTTTT
j_gene: TRBJ1-2; d_gene: TRBD1; abundance: NA; v_gene: TRBV30; CDR3aa: CARQGGTGVYGYTF; CDR3nt: TGTGCCCGCCAGGGCGGGACAGGGGTCTATGGCTACACCTTC
j_gene: TRBJ2-1; d_gene: NA; abundance: NA; v_gene: TRBV7-2; CDR3aa: CASSLGGIEQFF; CDR3nt: TGTGCCAGCAGCTTAGGGGGTATTGAGCAGTTCTTC
j_gene: TRBJ2-5; d_gene: TRBD1; abundance: once; v_gene: TRBV11-3; CDR3aa: CASSLQGALQETQYF; CDR3nt: TGTGCCAGCAGCTTACAGGGGGCTCTCCAAGAGACCCAGTACTTC
j_gene: TRBJ1-2; d_gene: NA; abundance: NA; v_gene: TRBV5-1; CDR3aa: CASSPVTPNYGYTF; CDR3nt: TGCGCCAGCAGTCCGGTGACTCCTAACTATGGCTACACCTTC
j_gene: TRBJ1-5; d_gene: NA; abundance: NA; v_gene: TRBV10-3; CDR3aa: CAISEWDSNQPQHF; CDR3nt: TGTGCCATCAGTGAGTGGGACTCCAATCAGCCCCAGCATTTT
j_gene: TRBJ1-5; d_gene: TRBD1; abundance: NA; v_gene: TRBV5-1; CDR3aa: CASSVRGAQPQHF; CDR3nt: TGCGCCAGCAGCGTCAGGGGGGCGCAGCCCCAGCATTTT
j_gene: TRBJ2-7; d_gene: TRBD2; abundance: NA; v_gene: TRBV30; CDR3aa: CAWSHRAGLAGIRSYEQYF; CDR3nt: TGTGCCTGGAGCCACCGGGCAGGACTAGCGGGAATAAGGTCCTACGAGCAGTACTTC
j_gene: TRBJ2-7; d_gene: TRBD2; abundance: NA; v_gene: TRBV19; CDR3aa: CASSPTSAASEQYF; CDR3nt: TGTGCCAGTAGTCCCACTAGCGCGGCGTCCGAGCAGTACTTC
j_gene: TRBJ2-1; d_gene: NA; abundance: few; v_gene: TRBV28; CDR3aa: CASSLRNEQFF; CDR3nt: TGTGCCAGCAGTTTACGCAATGAGCAGTTCTTC
j_gene: TRBJ2-2; d_gene: NA; abundance: NA; v_gene: TRBV6-5; CDR3aa: CASNQMGIGELFF; CDR3nt: TGTGCCAGCAACCAAATGGGAATCGGGGAGCTGTTTTTT
j_gene: TRBJ2-3; d_gene: NA; abundance: NA; v_gene: TRBV9; CDR3aa: CASSVERPGDTQYF; CDR3nt: TGTGCCAGCAGCGTGGAACGGCCCGGTGATACGCAGTATTTT
j_gene: TRBJ2-5; d_gene: NA; abundance: NA; v_gene: TRBV6-5; CDR3aa: CASSYSRQGIETQYF; CDR3nt: TGTGCCAGCAGTTACTCGAGGCAGGGGATTGAGACCCAGTACTTC
j_gene: TRBJ2-5; d_gene: NA; abundance: NA; v_gene: TRBV7-9; CDR3aa: CASSLAGGLTKETQYF; CDR3nt: TGTGCCAGCAGCTTAGCGGGGGGCCTAACCAAAGAGACCCAGTACTTC
j_gene: TRBJ1-5; d_gene: TRBD1; abundance: NA; v_gene: TRBV4-1; CDR3aa: CASSSDRSNQPQHF; CDR3nt: TGCGCCAGCAGCTCGGACAGGAGCAATCAGCCCCAGCATTTT